The TCR beta chain under discussion was sequenced for a study of blood T cells in healthy people across ages. It was with a sample-barcoded 5' primer and a J-beta primer mix that a second PCR of roughly 7 to 12 cycles was run. One entry per CDR3 protein, called by TCRdb with MiXCR from the 5' RACE reads. The sample has some 640,000 distinct CDR3 sequences; roughly 50% are singletons. Donation came from healthy Caucasian individuals in Russia who were aged roughly 6 to 95. With V trimmed by 6 bases and J by 3 bases, 9 bases remained unmatched. The CDR3 extends over 15 amino acids. Per the germline V gene, CDR1 is KGHDR and CDR2 is SFDVKD.

The specimen was blood. The TCR was taken from an older woman in good health. V usage is TRBV24-1 and J usage is TRBJ2-7, with TRBD2 identical over 8 bases. For the CDR3, the DNA is TGTGCCACCAGTTCTTCCATAGCGGGACGCTACGAGCAGTACTTC. Translated, it gives CATSSSIAGRYEQYF.